This is a list of T cell receptor beta chains from one sample in a study of Graves' ophthalmopathy and Graves' hyperthyroidism. TCRdb passed the multiplex PCR reads through MiXCR, listing each CDR3 protein once. The profile shows roughly 220,000 distinct CDR3 sequences, roughly 50% of them singletons. The sequencing sample was made of peripheral blood. The receptors derive from an adult man with Graves' ophthalmopathy. Each CDR3 is given with its conserved first and last residue. The D gene is left open where the match is weak. Some rows mark clone size as missing; the rest say once, few, many or name a class of expanded clone.

j_call v_call d_call clone_size cdr3_aa cdr3_nt
TRBJ2-7 TRBV5-6 . once CASRRPDRAYEQYF TGTGCCAGCAGAAGACCGGACCGAGCCTACGAGCAGTACTTC
TRBJ1-5 TRBV6-1 TRBD1 once CASRDRVYSNQPQHF TGTGCCAGCCGAGACAGGGTCTATAGCAATCAGCCCCAGCATTTT
TRBJ2-7 TRBV28 TRBD1 few CASSPPGQPPLEQYF TGTGCCAGCAGCCCCCCGGGACAGCCTCCGTTGGAGCAGTACTTC
TRBJ2-7 TRBV7-2 . . CASSLEGRGYEQYF TGTGCCAGCAGCTTGGAGGGTAGAGGCTACGAGCAGTACTTC
TRBJ1-1 TRBV7-9 . . CASSQGTLSTEAFF TGTGCCAGCAGCCAAGGGACACTAAGCACTGAAGCTTTCTTT
TRBJ2-1 TRBV7-9 TRBD1 . CASRSSGTANEQFF TGTGCCAGCAGATCCTCCGGGACAGCCAATGAGCAGTTCTTC
TRBJ2-7 TRBV4-1 . few CASSQDNRRDEQYF TGCGCCAGCAGCCAAGATAACAGGAGGGACGAGCAGTACTTC
TRBJ2-7 TRBV10-3 . few CASKSTGPYEQYF TGTGCCAGCAAGTCAACAGGGCCCTACGAGCAGTACTTC
TRBJ2-5 TRBV29-1 . many CSVETSLVSYF TGCAGCGTTGAAACTAGCTTAGTTTCCTACTTC
TRBJ1-5 TRBV20-1 . many CSARVGSSPNQPQHF TGCAGTGCTAGAGTGGGGTCCAGTCCCAATCAGCCCCAGCATTTT
TRBJ1-6 TRBV15 . many CATSRDLRGHSPLHF TGTGCCACCAGCAGAGATCTCAGGGGACATTCACCCCTCCACTTT
TRBJ2-7 TRBV10-3 . many CAISERGDSYEQYF TGTGCCATCAGTGAGCGGGGTGACTCCTACGAGCAGTACTTC
TRBJ1-2 TRBV2 TRBD1 few CASSEGQTNYGYTF TGTGCCAGCAGTGAGGGACAGACTAACTATGGCTACACCTTC
TRBJ2-2 TRBV24-1 . . CATSDSLSAGYTGELFF TGTGCCACCAGTGATTCCCTATCGGCGGGTTACACCGGGGAGCTGTTTTTT
TRBJ2-6 TRBV12-3/TRBV12-4 TRBD2 . CASSLYTSGSAGANVLTF TGTGCCAGCAGTTTATATACTAGCGGGAGTGCCGGGGCCAACGTCCTGACTTTC
TRBJ1-4 TRBV7-9 TRBD1 few CASSLAGGGLDEKLFF TGTGCCAGCAGCTTAGCGGGAGGGGGCCTGGATGAAAAACTGTTTTTT
TRBJ1-4 TRBV20-1 . . CSASSSGIKLFF TGCAGTGCTAGTTCGTCGGGGATAAAACTGTTTTTT
TRBJ2-7 TRBV6-5 TRBD2 . CASSYAGLAGEQYF TGTGCCAGCAGTTACGCTGGACTAGCGGGGGAGCAGTACTTC